The 26 T cell receptor beta chains listed next were all sequenced from one sample in a study of T-cell reconstitution after alpha-beta-depleted transplantation in children. TCRbeta library preparation incorporated unique molecular identifiers. TCRdb processed the PCR reads anew with MiXCR; each CDR3 protein has one entry. Of about 240,000 distinct CDR3 sequences in the sample, around 25% are singletons; the top ten hold less than 3.5%. The material sequenced was PBMCs, taken before TCRalphabeta/CD19-depleted stem cell transplant. All receptors come from a girl under 10 years old with Fanconi anemia, due to receive a stem cell transplant.

The table lists this clonotype with a few counts. The J gene is TRBJ2-1, the V gene TRBV12-3 or TRBV12-4; 12 bases line up with TRBD2. This CDR3 region has 15 residues. V was pared by 6 bases and J by 2 bases, with 2 bases of the junction left unmatched. CDR3 bases: TGTGCCAGCAGACGGACTAGCGGGGCCTACAATGAGCAGTTCTTC. It translates to CASRRTSGAYNEQFF.

The chain couples TRBV20-1 to TRBJ2-5; the D gene is possibly TRBD1 (6 bases). Trimming shortened V by 3 bases and J by 5 bases, and 10 bases separated the two germline ends. Per the germline V gene, CDR1 is DFQATT and CDR2 is SNEGSKA (reference sequence). The CDR3 loop spans 12 amino acids. The CDR3 here is CSASMRGETQYF. In DNA, the CDR3 is TGCAGTGCTAGTATGAGGGGGGAGACCCAGTACTTC.

V is TRBV10-3 and J is TRBJ1-2; D unclear. V lost 6 bases and J lost 7, with 9 bases in between. Germline V gene sequence: CDR1 ENHRY, CDR2 SYGVKD. CDR3 length: 11 residues. In DNA form, the CDR3 reads TGTGCCATCAGGACGTCCTCTGGCTACACCTTC. Translating gives CAIRTSSGYTF.

In DNA, the CDR3 is TGTGCCAGCACCGGGGGAAGCGAGCAGTACTTC. Translated, it gives CASTGGSEQYF. The chain has TRBV6-5 and TRBJ2-7; weak D call: TRBD2 (6 bases). Germline-derived CDR1 and CDR2 are MNHEY and SVGAGI. The CDR3 sequence is 11 residues long. Trimming removed 7 bases at V and 6 bases at J, with 10 bases between.

This clonotype was picked up a small number of times. J is TRBJ2-2 and V is TRBV6-2 or TRBV6-3, with D possibly matching TRBD2 (5 bases). V lost 0 bases, J lost 5 bases, and 7 bases lay in between. Germline values: CDR1 MNHEY, CDR2 SVGEGT. CDR3 length: 14 amino acids. CDR3 protein: CASSYSRGTGELFF. Written as DNA, the CDR3 is TGTGCCAGCAGTTACTCGAGAGGGACCGGGGAGCTGTTTTTT.

This clonotype was recorded at least ten times. The gene calls are TRBV12-3 or TRBV12-4 and TRBJ1-2, with 7 bases that match TRBD1. After removal of 5 bases from V and 4 bases from J, the junction contained 16 bases not matched to a gene. This CDR3 region has 17 residues. As DNA, the CDR3 is TGTGCCAGCAGTCGGAGGCTAGGGAGACAGGGAACCTATGGCTACACCTTC. It translates to CASSRRLGRQGTYGYTF.

At least ten counts were recorded for this clonotype. The J gene is TRBJ2-5, the V gene TRBV9; D remains unclear. V lost 0 bases and J lost 2, with 8 bases in between. CDR3 length equals 14 residues. In germline, CDR1 is SGDLS, CDR2 YYNGEE. CDR3 nucleotide sequence: TGTGCCAGCAGCGTAGGGGCAGGTCAAGAGACCCAGTACTTC. It specifies CASSVGAGQETQYF.

Turning to this clonotype: This may be a read error, as it is one base from a much larger clone. The final CDR3 position lacks the conserved phenylalanine or tryptophan, pointing to a likely read error. The chain employs TRBV12-3 or TRBV12-4 and TRBJ2-5; no definite D call. The ends were cut back, 3 bases at V and 4 bases at J, with 6 bases in the middle. The CDR3 contains 12 residues. The chain's CDR3 is CASSFAGETQYY. CDR3 in DNA: TGTGCCAGCAGTTTTGCTGGAGAGACCCAGTACTAC.

J is TRBJ1-5 and V is TRBV4-2, with a possible D match to TRBD1 (5 bases). The CDR3 length is 17 residues. The V end was cut by 0 bases, the J end by 1 base, with 13 bases between. The germline CDR1 and CDR2 sequences are LGHNA and YNFKEQ. CDR3 loop: CASSQDPTGVSNQPQHF. The CDR3 DNA reads TGTGCCAGCAGCCAAGATCCCACAGGTGTGAGCAATCAGCCCCAGCATTTT.

There are many counts of this clonotype. The rearrangement links TRBV7-8 to TRBJ2-3; the match to TRBD2 covers 8 bases. Losses at the gene ends were 1 base for V and 2 bases for J; bases not matched to a gene: 14. CDR1 and CDR2 from the germline V gene are SGHVS and FQNEAQ. This CDR3 has 19 amino acids. The CDR3 loop reads CASSLVPMAGGRTTDTQYF. CDR3 nucleotides: TGTGCCAGCAGCTTAGTACCAATGGCGGGAGGCCGGACCACAGATACGCAGTATTTT.

This clonotype was seen repeatedly, ten times or more. The chain has TRBV7-9 and TRBJ2-3, with a weak D call TRBD2 (6 bases). Germline V gene data show CDR1 as SEHNR and CDR2 as FQNEAQ (reference sequence). The ends were cut back, 3 bases at V and 3 bases at J, with 16 bases in the middle. The CDR3 is 16 residues long. The CDR3 sequence: CASSLNSRRETDTQYF. The CDR3 DNA is TGTGCCAGCAGCTTGAACTCTCGGAGGGAGACAGATACGCAGTATTTT.

The CDR3 protein is CASSSPGASYEQYF. The CDR3 bases are TGTGCCAGCAGCTCCCCAGGGGCTTCCTACGAGCAGTACTTC. The rearrangement uses TRBV6-1 and TRBJ2-7; D possibly corresponds to TRBD1 (6 bases). This CDR3 comprises 14 residues. CDR1 and CDR2 from the germline V gene are MNHNS and SASEGT. The V end was cut by 6 bases, the J end by 1 base, with 13 bases between.

This clonotype was recorded at least ten times. The V call is TRBV29-1, the J call TRBJ1-2; D is perhaps TRBD1 (5 bases). Germline-derived CDR1 and CDR2 are SQVTM and ANQGSEA. Trimming took 7 bases from V and 3 from J, leaving 12 bases between them. The CDR3 has 12 residues. The CDR3 loop reads CSGLTDDYGYTF. CDR3 nucleotide sequence: TGCAGCGGCCTGACAGACGACTATGGCTACACCTTC. The entire variable domain, with the rest obtained from reference TRBV29-1 and TRBJ1-2, is as follows: SAVISQKPSRDICQRGTSLTIQCQVDSQVTMMFWYRQQPGQSLTLIATANQGSEATYESGFVIDKFPISRPNLTFSTLTVSNMSPEDSSIYLCSGLTDDYGYTFGSGTRLTVV.

The rearrangement joins TRBV7-9 to TRBJ2-2, with TRBD1 matching 12 bases. The CDR3 spans 15 residues. Germline V gene data show CDR1 as SEHNR and CDR2 as FQNEAQ (reference sequence). With V trimmed by 5 bases and J by 7 bases, 5 bases remained unmatched. CDR3 in DNA: TGTGCCAGCAGCCCGGGACAGGGGGCGTTCGGGGAGCTGTTTTTT. The encoded protein is CASSPGQGAFGELFF. Complete variable domain (other parts from reference TRBV7-9 and TRBJ2-2): DTGVSQNPRHKITKRGQNVTFRCDPISEHNRLYWYRQTLGQGPEFLTYFQNEAQLEKSRLLSDRFSAERPKGSFSTLEIQRTEQGDSAMYLCASSPGQGAFGELFFGEGSRLTVL.

The chain is built from TRBV20-1 and TRBJ2-5; no reliable D call. This CDR3 contains 14 residues. The ends were cut back, 3 bases at V and 1 base at J, with 12 bases in the middle. Per germline, CDR1 DFQATT and CDR2 SNEGSKA (reference sequence). CDR3 sequence reads: CSARRQTLQETQYF. The CDR3 DNA follows: TGCAGTGCTAGGCGTCAGACACTCCAAGAGACCCAGTACTTC.

The J gene is TRBJ2-3, the V gene TRBV3-1, with TRBD2 identical over 10 bases. CDR3 length equals 16 residues. Germline V gene lookup returns CDR1 LGHDT and CDR2 YNNKEL (reference sequence). V trimming: 2 bases; J trimming: 2 bases; junction bases outside the gene matches: 4. The CDR3 DNA is TGTGCCAGCAGCCAACTAGCGGGGGAGCTCACAGATACGCAGTATTTT. Residues: CASSQLAGELTDTQYF.

This clonotype came up many times. The V call is TRBV29-1, the J call TRBJ2-4; a weak D match, TRBD2 (6 bases). V lost 7 bases and J 1 base, leaving 17 bases between the germline ends. This CDR3 region has 15 residues. Germline V gives CDR1 SQVTM, CDR2 ANQGSEA. The CDR3 loop is CSAGAAGGAKNIQYF. CDR3 in DNA: TGCAGCGCCGGGGCGGCCGGAGGGGCCAAAAACATTCAGTACTTC.

The V and J genes are TRBV15 and TRBJ2-1; TRBD2 is a possible D gene (6 bases). Between the trimmed V and J ends, which lost 8 bases and 4 bases, there was a span of 15 bases. Germline loops: CDR1 LNHNV, CDR2 YYDKDF (reference sequence). This CDR3 contains 14 residues. CDR3 DNA: TGTGCCACCCGGCGGGGCGCAAATTACAATGAGCAGTTCTTC. Its protein product is CATRRGANYNEQFF.

J is TRBJ2-1 and V is TRBV4-1; 8 bases line up with TRBD2. The germline V gene has CDR1 MGHRA and CDR2 YSYEKL. The junction had 6 bases not matched to a gene; V was cut back by 0 bases and J by 2 bases. The CDR3 runs to 17 residues. CDR3 residues: CASSQDMAGGTYNEQFF. DNA for the CDR3: TGCGCCAGCAGCCAAGATATGGCGGGGGGTACCTACAATGAGCAGTTCTTC.

This clonotype was seen only a few times. V and J are TRBV29-1 and TRBJ2-1, with TRBD2 identical over 8 bases. Germline values: CDR1 SQVTM, CDR2 ANQGSEA. The ends lost 7 bases at V and 4 bases at J; junction bases unmatched: 9. The CDR3 has 14 residues. The CDR3 DNA reads as TGCAGCGCGGGGGGGGAGCGGGAATACAATGAGCAGTTCTTC. Amino acids: CSAGGEREYNEQFF.

This clonotype was detected many times. The chain couples TRBV20-1 to TRBJ1-5, with D uncertain. In germline, CDR1 is DFQATT, CDR2 SNEGSKA (reference sequence). This CDR3 region has 13 residues. Trimming removed 2 bases at V and 7 bases at J, with 12 bases between. The CDR3: CSARQGEEQPQHF. The CDR3, as DNA: TGCAGTGCTAGACAAGGTGAGGAGCAGCCCCAGCATTTT.

The table lists this clonotype with a few counts. The V gene is TRBV20-1, the J gene TRBJ2-7, with D perhaps TRBD1 (5 bases). This CDR3 comprises 14 residues. Per the germline V gene, CDR1 is DFQATT and CDR2 is SNEGSKA (reference sequence). Trimming left V 2 bases short and J 3 bases short, with 14 bases between. CDR3 sequence reads: CSARPQGYGYEQYF. In DNA form, the CDR3 reads TGCAGTGCTAGACCCCAGGGCTATGGCTACGAGCAGTACTTC.

The V and J genes are TRBV11-3 and TRBJ2-3, with D uncertain. V was pared by 1 base and J by 5 bases, with 13 bases between. Per germline, CDR1 SGHNT and CDR2 YENEEA. The CDR3 consists of 15 residues. CDR3 sequence (DNA): TGTGCCAGCAGCTTAGGAGCCCTTTTAGGAGATACGCAGTATTTT. Translated: CASSLGALLGDTQYF.

This clonotype showed up many times. V gene TRBV6-1 combines with J gene TRBJ2-1; 10 nucleotides agree with TRBD2. With 2 bases clipped from V and 2 bases from J, the junction kept 9 bases outside the gene matches. Germline V CDR1 and CDR2: MNHNS, SASEGT. The CDR3 is 18 residues long. CDR3 residues: CASSEYALAGYTYNEQFF. The CDR3 DNA sequence: TGTGCCAGCAGTGAATACGCACTAGCGGGGTACACCTACAATGAGCAGTTCTTC.

This clonotype was recorded many times. The rearrangement uses TRBV20-1 and TRBJ2-5, with 12 bases aligning to TRBD2. V was clipped by 6 bases and J by 6 bases; unmatched bases: 2. Germline lookup yields CDR1 DFQATT and CDR2 SNEGSKA (reference sequence). The CDR3 covers 12 residues. CDR3 nucleotides: TGCAGTGCCGGACTAGCGGGGCAGACCCAGTACTTC. Translation: CSAGLAGQTQYF.

This clonotype came up many times. This rearrangement joins TRBV20-1 to TRBJ2-1, with 7 bases identical to TRBD2. V dropped 0 bases and J dropped 7; count of bases not matched to a gene: 9. CDR3 size: 15 residues. Germline values: CDR1 DFQATT, CDR2 SNEGSKA (reference sequence). This CDR3 is CSARDERDWWNEQFF. CDR3 nucleotides: TGCAGTGCTAGAGATGAGCGGGACTGGTGGAATGAGCAGTTCTTC.